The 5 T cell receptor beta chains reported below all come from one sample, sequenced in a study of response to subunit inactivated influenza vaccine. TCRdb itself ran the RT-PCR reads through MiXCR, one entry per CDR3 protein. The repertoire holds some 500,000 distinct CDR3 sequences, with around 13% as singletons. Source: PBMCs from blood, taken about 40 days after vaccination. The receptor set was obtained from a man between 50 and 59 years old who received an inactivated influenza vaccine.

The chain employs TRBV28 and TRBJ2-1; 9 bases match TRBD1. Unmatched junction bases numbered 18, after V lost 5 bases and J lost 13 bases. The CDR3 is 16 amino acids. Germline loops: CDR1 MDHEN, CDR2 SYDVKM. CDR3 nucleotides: TGTGCCAGCAGTGGCGGGACAGGGAAACGGACAATGAACCAGTTCTTC. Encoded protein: CASSGGTGKRTMNQFF. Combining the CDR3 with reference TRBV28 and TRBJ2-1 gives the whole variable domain DVKVTQSSRYLVKRTGEKVFLECVQDMDHENMFWYRQDPGLGLRLIYFSYDVKMKEKGDIPEGYSVSREKKERFSLILESASTNQTSMYLCASSGGTGKRTMNQFFGPGTRLTVL.

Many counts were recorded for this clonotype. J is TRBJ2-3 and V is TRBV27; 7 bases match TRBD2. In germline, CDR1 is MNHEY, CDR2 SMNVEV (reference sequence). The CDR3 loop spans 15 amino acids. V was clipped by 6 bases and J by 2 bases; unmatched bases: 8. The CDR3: CASSHERGPTDTQYF. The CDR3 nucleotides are TGTGCCAGCAGCCATGAGCGGGGCCCCACAGATACGCAGTATTTT.

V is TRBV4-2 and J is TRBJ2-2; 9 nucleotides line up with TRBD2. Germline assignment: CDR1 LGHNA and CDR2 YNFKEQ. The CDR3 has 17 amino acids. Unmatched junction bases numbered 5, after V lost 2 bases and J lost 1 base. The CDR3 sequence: CASSQPGLAKNTGELFF. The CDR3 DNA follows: TGTGCCAGCAGCCAACCAGGACTAGCGAAGAACACCGGGGAGCTGTTTTTT.

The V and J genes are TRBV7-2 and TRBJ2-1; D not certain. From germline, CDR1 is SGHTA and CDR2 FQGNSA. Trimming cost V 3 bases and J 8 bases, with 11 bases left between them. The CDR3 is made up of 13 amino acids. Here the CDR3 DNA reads TGTGCCAGCAGCTTCTACCTAACGGATGAGCAGTTCTTC. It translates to CASSFYLTDEQFF.

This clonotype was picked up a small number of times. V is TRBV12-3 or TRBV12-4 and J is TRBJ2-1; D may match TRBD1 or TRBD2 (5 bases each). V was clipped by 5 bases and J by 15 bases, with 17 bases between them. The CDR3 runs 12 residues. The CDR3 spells CASSANPGRVFF. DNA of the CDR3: TGTGCCAGCAGTGCTAATCCGGGACGAGTGTTCTTC.